Below, 13 T cell receptor beta chains from the same sample are listed, as sequenced in a study of radiotherapy plus CTLA-4 blockade in lung cancer. Method: immunoSEQ multiplex PCR; TCRdb's copy keeps in-frame clones and lacks some. The sample records about 120,000 clones, approximately 90% being singletons. The specimen was peripheral blood, collected from a patient treated with radiotherapy plus ipilimumab. The receptors shown here come from a human donor with non-small cell lung cancer that progressed on radiotherapy plus ipilimumab.

CDR3 in amino acids: CASSSPARGGYTF. CDR3 in DNA: TGTGCCAGCAGTTCCCCCGCCAGGGGTGGCTACACCTTC. The chain recombines TRBV25-1 with TRBJ1-2, with TRBD1 as a possible D gene (6 bases). The V end was cut by 5 bases, the J end by 7 bases, with 14 bases between. The CDR3 length is 13 residues. The V gene's germline CDR1 is MGHDK and CDR2 SYGVNS.

For this clone: Other DNA sequences in the sample encode the same CDR3. The chain employs TRBV9 and TRBJ2-3, with D maybe TRBD2 (6 bases). The ends were cut back, 1 base at V and 0 bases at J, with 9 bases in the middle. The CDR3 has 15 amino acids. Germline V CDR1 and CDR2: SGDLS, YYNGEE. CDR3 sequence reads: CASSVLAASTDTQYF. The CDR3 DNA follows: TGTGCCAGCAGCGTATTAGCGGCTAGCACAGATACGCAGTATTTT.

The V and J genes are TRBV12-5 and TRBJ1-1; D is possibly TRBD1 (5 bases). CDR1 and CDR2 (germline): LGHNT, FRNRAP. There are 14 residues in the CDR3. V lost 6 bases and J lost 5, with 16 bases in between. The CDR3 DNA reads TGTGCTAGTGGAGCAGGGAGTGGTTGGACTGAAGCTTTCTTT. Translated, it gives CASGAGSGWTEAFF. Looking up the rest from reference TRBV12-5 and TRBJ1-1 gives the full variable domain: DARVTQTPRHKVTEMGQEVTMRCQPILGHNTVFWYRQTMMQGLELLAYFRNRAPLDDSGMPKDRFSAEMPDATLATLKIQPSEPRDSAVYFCASGAGSGWTEAFFGQGTRLTVV.

The J gene is TRBJ1-5, the V gene TRBV4-1; 7 bases line up with TRBD1. The V and J ends lost 1 base and 8 bases, in that order; junction bases with no gene match: 5. This CDR3 comprises 14 residues. Germline V lookup: CDR1 MGHRA, CDR2 YSYEKL. Here the CDR3 DNA reads TGCGCCAGCAGCCAAGTACAGGGGCTAGAGCCCCAGCATTTT. Amino acids: CASSQVQGLEPQHF.

This rearrangement joins TRBV4-1 to TRBJ2-2, with 9 bases aligning to TRBD2. The V and J ends lost 0 bases and 6 bases, in that order; junction bases with no gene match: 8. Germline assignment: CDR1 MGHRA and CDR2 YSYEKL. The CDR3 contains 17 residues. The CDR3 spells CASSQDWAGGPSGELFF. The DNA for the CDR3 is TGCGCCAGCAGCCAAGATTGGGCGGGAGGGCCGTCCGGGGAGCTGTTTTTT.

This rearrangement joins TRBV29-1 to TRBJ2-2; TRBD1 matches 10 bases. This CDR3 spans 11 amino acids. V dropped 7 bases and J dropped 13; count of bases not matched to a gene: 6. Germline values: CDR1 SQVTM, CDR2 ANQGSEA. The CDR3 sequence is CSGGTGERLFF. DNA of the CDR3: TGCAGCGGGGGGACAGGGGAACGGCTGTTTTTT.

The V and J genes are TRBV18 and TRBJ1-1; D is uncertain. This CDR3 comprises 13 residues. Germline CDR1 KGHSH, CDR2 LQKENI. Trimming cost V 1 base and J 1 base, with 4 bases left between them. This CDR3 is CASSPQQNTEAFF. Written as DNA, the CDR3 is TGTGCCAGCTCACCACAGCAGAACACTGAAGCTTTCTTT.

The V and J genes are TRBV7-9 and TRBJ1-3, with no clear D. Germline V gives CDR1 SEHNR, CDR2 FQNEAQ (reference sequence). The ends were cut back, 3 bases at V and 0 bases at J, with 9 bases in the middle. CDR3 size: 15 residues. The DNA of the CDR3 is TGTGCCAGCAGCTTCGACGGGTACTCTGGAAACACCATATATTTT. It encodes CASSFDGYSGNTIYF.

This chain connects TRBV29-1 to TRBJ1-3; perhaps TRBD1 as D (6 bases). Trimming removed 7 bases at V and 0 bases at J, with 19 bases between. This CDR3 comprises 16 residues. Germline V lookup: CDR1 SQVTM, CDR2 ANQGSEA. CDR3 in amino acids: CSAGGGSGTSGNTIYF. The DNA for the CDR3 is TGCAGCGCTGGGGGCGGGTCCGGCACCTCTGGAAACACCATATATTTT. The full variable domain, rest sourced from reference TRBV29-1 and TRBJ1-3, is SAVISQKPSRDICQRGTSLTIQCQVDSQVTMMFWYRQQPGQSLTLIATANQGSEATYESGFVIDKFPISRPNLTFSTLTVSNMSPEDSSIYLCSAGGGSGTSGNTIYFGEGSWLTVV.

The V and J genes are TRBV27 and TRBJ2-7; 8 nucleotides align to TRBD2. Germline-derived CDR1 and CDR2 are MNHEY and SMNVEV (reference sequence). CDR3 length: 15 amino acids. The V and J ends lost 5 bases and 2 bases, in that order; junction bases with no gene match: 8. CDR3 in amino acids: CASSLRRGGPYEQYF. The CDR3 region has the DNA TGTGCCAGCAGTCTCCGCCGGGGGGGGCCCTACGAGCAGTACTTC.

J is TRBJ1-4 and V is TRBV19, with D perhaps matching TRBD1 (6 bases). This CDR3 comprises 16 residues. Germline CDR1 and CDR2: LNHDA and SQIVND (reference sequence). Trimming removed 2 bases at V and 3 bases at J, with 13 bases between. In nucleotides, the CDR3 is TGTGCCAGTAGTATATGGGAGACAGGTTCTAATGAAAAACTGTTTTTT. Residues: CASSIWETGSNEKLFF.

The chain links TRBV2 to TRBJ2-2, with TRBD1 matching over 10 bases. V shed 6 bases, J shed 3 bases, and the junction held 13 bases outside the gene matches. Per germline, CDR1 SNHLY and CDR2 FYNNEI. The CDR3 has 18 residues. DNA of the CDR3: TGTGCCAGCAGAAGAAGACAGGGGGCGTTTCTTGACACCGGGGAGCTGTTTTTT. It translates to CASRRRQGAFLDTGELFF. The full variable domain, with the rest looked up from reference TRBV2 and TRBJ2-2, is EPEVTQTPSHQVTQMGQEVILRCVPISNHLYFYWYRQILGQKVEFLVSFYNNEISEKSEIFDDQFSVERPDGSNFTLKIRSTKLEDSAMYFCASRRRQGAFLDTGELFFGEGSRLTVL.

This clone was seen just once. The V gene is TRBV9, the J gene TRBJ2-5; 7 nucleotides line up with TRBD2. Germline values: CDR1 SGDLS, CDR2 YYNGEE. The CDR3 is 15 residues long. Trimming cost V 4 bases and J 3 bases; bases outside gene matches: 9. In nucleotides, the CDR3 is TGTGCCAGCAGCCCCGCCGGGACTACTAAAGAGACCCAGTACTTC. Translated: CASSPAGTTKETQYF.